This T cell receptor (beta chain) was recorded in a study of blood T cell repertoires in COVID-19. Using immunoSEQ multiplex PCR, the repertoire was profiled, and TCRdb retains in-frame clones only, with some absent. The sample shows about 71,000 clones, 65% to 90% of them seen only once. Germline V lookup: CDR1 SGHRS, CDR2 YFSETQ. This CDR3 is 16 amino acids long. Trimming took off 4 bases at V and 8 bases at J, with 22 bases between the two ends. Sequences were obtained from peripheral blood. This receptor was taken from a man aged 30 to 45 with COVID-19, enrolled during active disease. The chain has TRBV5-1 and TRBJ2-1; D not resolved. CDR3 DNA: TGCGCCAGCAGCCCGAACCCCCCCGTTGGTTCGGATGAGCAGTTCTTC. Amino acids: CASSPNPPVGSDEQFF.